A single sample is the source of the 21 T cell receptor beta chains below, sequenced in a study of T-cell reconstitution after alpha-beta-depleted transplantation in children. Preparation of the TCRbeta library was carried out with unique molecular identifiers. Each CDR3 protein gets one entry after TCRdb re-called the PCR reads with MiXCR. The sample comprises roughly 500,000 distinct CDR3 sequences, roughly 33% of which are singletons, and 2% to 3% rests with the top ten. Sequencing was performed on PBMCs from the stem cell graft donor, taken from the stem cell graft. These receptors all stem from a human donor who donated a stem cell graft to a child with aplastic anemia.

The chain couples TRBV4-3 to TRBJ1-2; 8 bases fit TRBD1. The CDR3 covers 16 residues. V lost 0 bases to trimming and J lost 4 bases; unmatched junction nucleotides: 7. Germline V gene sequence: CDR1 LGHNA, CDR2 YSLEER. The CDR3 DNA follows: TGCGCCAGCAGCCAAGACGTGGGACAGGCGAGCTATGGCTACACCTTC. The encoded protein is CASSQDVGQASYGYTF.

This clonotype occurred a few times. V and J are TRBV6-2 or TRBV6-3 and TRBJ1-2; D uncertain. The CDR3 contains 13 residues. Trimming took off 2 bases at V and 6 bases at J, with 10 bases between the two ends. CDR1 is MNHEY, CDR2 SVGEGT, per germline. The CDR3 region has the DNA TGTGCCAGCAGTTACAGGGCAGTGGATGGCTACACCTTC. Protein: CASSYRAVDGYTF.

The V call is TRBV6-2 or TRBV6-3, the J call TRBJ2-7, with 12 bases fitting TRBD1. V shed 4 bases, J shed 5 bases, and the junction held 3 bases outside the gene matches. The germline V gene has CDR1 MNHEY and CDR2 SVGEGT. This CDR3 contains 14 residues. CDR3 bases: TGTGCCAGCAGTTTCGGGACAGGGGGCGACGAGCAGTACTTC. It translates to CASSFGTGGDEQYF.

The chain has TRBV12-3 or TRBV12-4 and TRBJ1-1; D may be TRBD1 (5 bases). V dropped 7 bases and J dropped 1 base, with 10 bases sitting between them. The CDR3 totals 13 residues. The CDR3: CASTDTRNTEAFF. The CDR3 DNA sequence: TGTGCCAGCACGGACACACGGAACACTGAAGCTTTCTTT.

In this sample, this clonotype turned up a few times. V is TRBV7-9 and J is TRBJ2-1; D unclear. The V end lost 2 bases, the J end lost 3 bases, and 14 bases lay between the germline ends. Germline lookup yields CDR1 SEHNR and CDR2 FQNEAQ (reference sequence). The CDR3 covers 16 residues. The CDR3 loop is CASSLSLTALYNEQFF. The CDR3 nucleotides read TGTGCCAGCAGCTTATCGCTGACTGCTCTCTACAATGAGCAGTTCTTC. Combining the CDR3 with reference TRBV7-9 and TRBJ2-1 gives the whole variable domain DTGVSQNPRHKITKRGQNVTFRCDPISEHNRLYWYRQTLGQGPEFLTYFQNEAQLEKSRLLSDRFSAERPKGSFSTLEIQRTEQGDSAMYLCASSLSLTALYNEQFFGPGTRLTVL.

The gene calls are TRBV7-9 and TRBJ2-7; 7 bases agree with TRBD2. Germline V gives CDR1 SEHNR, CDR2 FQNEAQ (reference sequence). J was trimmed by 0 bases and V by 5 bases; bases with no gene match: 10. CDR3 length: 16 amino acids. The CDR3 DNA sequence: TGTGCCAGCAGCCCCACCCGGGGCGGGAGCTCCTACGAGCAGTACTTC. Its protein is CASSPTRGGSSYEQYF.

The V gene is TRBV27, the J gene TRBJ2-1, with D perhaps matching TRBD1 or TRBD2 (5 bases each). The CDR3 has 14 amino acids. V gave up 10 bases and J gave up 0 bases, with 13 bases separating them. Germline CDR1 is MNHEY and CDR2 is SMNVEV (reference sequence). CDR3 protein: CATLGEFSYNEQFF. The CDR3 DNA sequence: TGTGCCACCCTGGGGGAATTCTCCTACAATGAGCAGTTCTTC.

This clonotype came up a few times. The chain has TRBV7-7 and TRBJ2-5; tentatively, D is TRBD1 (6 bases). Germline lookup yields CDR1 SSHAT and CDR2 FNYEAQ (reference sequence). V was clipped by 5 bases and J by 5 bases, with 18 bases between them. The CDR3 consists of 15 residues. CDR3 DNA: TGTGCCAGCAGCAGAGTCGGACAGCGAGGGGAGACCCAGTACTTC. It encodes CASSRVGQRGETQYF.

This clonotype was seen more than once but under ten times. The V gene is TRBV7-8, the J gene TRBJ2-7; 11 bases fit TRBD2. J lost 4 bases, V lost 2 bases, and 1 base had no gene match. CDR3 size: 14 residues. Germline-derived CDR1 and CDR2 are SGHVS and FQNEAQ. In nucleotides, the CDR3 is TGTGCCAGCAGCTTATCTAGCGGGAGGTACGAGCAGTACGTC. Translating it yields CASSLSSGRYEQYV.

This clonotype came up a few times. The chain has TRBV18 and TRBJ1-1; no clear D. V shed 2 bases and J shed 1 base, with 8 bases lying between them. Germline CDR1 and CDR2: KGHSH and LQKENI. The length of the CDR3 is 14 residues. CDR3 protein: CASSPIQQNTEAFF. CDR3 nucleotides: TGTGCCAGCTCACCAATACAGCAGAACACTGAAGCTTTCTTT.

This chain connects TRBV12-3 or TRBV12-4 to TRBJ2-5, with D unresolved. This CDR3 is 13 amino acids long. Trimming removed 8 bases from V and 5 bases from J, with 15 bases in between. The CDR3: CASSRWDEETQYF. CDR3 DNA: TGTGCCAGCTCTCGATGGGATGAGGAGACCCAGTACTTC.

This sequence joins TRBV4-3 and TRBJ2-1, with D hard to call. CDR3 length equals 16 residues. Trimming cost V 4 bases and J 4 bases, with 17 bases left between them. Looked up from germline, CDR1 is LGHNA and CDR2 is YSLEER. CDR3 DNA sequence: TGCGCCAGCAGCCCAGAGGAGAGGATTAGGTACAATGAGCAGTTCTTC. Amino acid sequence: CASSPEERIRYNEQFF.

The table lists this clonotype with a few counts. This chain links TRBV11-2 with TRBJ2-5; weak D call: TRBD1 (5 bases). Between the trimmed V and J ends, which lost 6 bases and 6 bases, there was a span of 11 bases. Germline values: CDR1 SGHAT, CDR2 FQNNGV. The CDR3 runs 12 residues. CDR3 region: CASRPTGQTQYF. CDR3 coding DNA: TGTGCCAGCAGACCTACAGGTCAGACCCAGTACTTC.

This sequence joins TRBV6-1 and TRBJ2-4, with 10 nucleotides matching TRBD2. With V trimmed by 10 bases and J by 9 bases, 9 bases remained unmatched. Germline V gene sequence: CDR1 MNHNS, CDR2 SASEGT. The CDR3 runs to 13 residues. In nucleotides, the CDR3 is TGTGCCACTCTCCTAGCGGGAGCCGCCATTCAGTACTTC. This codes for CATLLAGAAIQYF.

The chain combines TRBV29-1 with TRBJ1-1; unclear D gene. V gave up 0 bases and J gave up 6 bases, with 8 bases separating them. The CDR3 is 12 residues long. In germline, CDR1 is SQVTM, CDR2 ANQGSEA. CDR3 bases: TGCAGCGTTGAAGAAATCGAGGCTGAAGCTTTCTTT. Its translation is CSVEEIEAEAFF. Using reference TRBV29-1 and TRBJ1-1 for the parts outside the CDR3, the full variable domain is SAVISQKPSRDICQRGTSLTIQCQVDSQVTMMFWYRQQPGQSLTLIATANQGSEATYESGFVIDKFPISRPNLTFSTLTVSNMSPEDSSIYLCSVEEIEAEAFFGQGTRLTVV.

The chain recombines TRBV29-1 with TRBJ2-7; D tentatively fits TRBD1 or TRBD2 (5 bases each). The CDR3 has 12 residues. CDR1 is SQVTM and CDR2 is ANQGSEA in the germline V gene. The V end lost 8 bases, the J end lost 4 bases, and 15 bases lay between the germline ends. In nucleotides, the CDR3 is TGCAGCTTCCAGACCGAGGGGTACGAGCAGTACTTC. Its translation: CSFQTEGYEQYF.

The chain recombines TRBV6-1 with TRBJ1-5; unclear D gene. This CDR3 has 12 amino acids. Germline CDR1 MNHNS, CDR2 SASEGT. Trimming cost V 6 bases and J 7 bases, with 10 bases left between them. The CDR3 DNA is TGTGCCAGCAGAACGTATGGGCAGCCCCAGCATTTT. Amino acid sequence: CASRTYGQPQHF.

The V gene is TRBV28, the J gene TRBJ2-1, with 9 bases matching TRBD2. CDR3 size: 15 residues. CDR1 and CDR2 (germline): MDHEN, SYDVKM. Trimming removed 5 bases from V and 7 bases from J; junction bases left unmatched: 9. The DNA for the CDR3 is TGTGCCAGCAGTCCCCCAGCGGGAGGTGTAAATGAGCAGTTCTTC. Translating gives CASSPPAGGVNEQFF.

This clonotype has a handful of counts. The V gene is TRBV30, the J gene TRBJ2-1, with D hard to call. This CDR3 region has 11 residues. The ends were cut back, 0 bases at V and 8 bases at J, with 5 bases in the middle. Germline-derived CDR1 and CDR2 are GTSNPN and SVGIG (reference sequence). The CDR3 region has the DNA TGTGCCTGGAGTGTAGCCCATGAGCAGTTCTTC. Translated: CAWSVAHEQFF.

This chain joins TRBV4-3 and TRBJ2-7; 10 nucleotides align to TRBD2. The CDR3 contains 17 residues. Trimming took 0 bases from V and 2 from J; bases not matched to a gene: 7. The germline V gene encodes CDR1 LGHNA and CDR2 YSLEER. For the CDR3, the DNA is TGCGCCAGCAGCCAAGATTTTGAGCGGGAGGGTACCTACGAGCAGTACGTC. Translating gives CASSQDFEREGTYEQYV.

This clonotype showed up just a few times. The chain combines TRBV4-3 with TRBJ1-2, with D uncertain. The CDR3 is 16 amino acids. Germline V gene data show CDR1 as LGHNA and CDR2 as YSLEER. The V end was cut by 0 bases, the J end by 0 bases, with 11 bases between. This chain's CDR3 is CASSQDDELANYGYTF. For the CDR3, the DNA is TGCGCCAGCAGCCAAGATGATGAGTTAGCTAACTATGGCTACACCTTC.